The rows below give T cell receptor beta chains drawn from one sample of a study of T-cell reconstitution after alpha-beta-depleted transplantation in children. Each CDR3 protein gets one entry after TCRdb re-called the PCR reads with MiXCR. The sample shows about 830,000 distinct CDR3 sequences, about 15% of them seen only once. The sequenced sample was PBMCs, mostly from graft donor cells, obtained 360 days after TCRalphabeta/CD19-depleted stem cell transplant. These receptors were collected from a male patient younger than 18 who had a stem cell transplant for acute lymphoblastic leukemia, so the T cells may come from the graft donor. Each CDR3 is given with its conserved first and last residue. The D gene is left open where the match is weak. Clone size is not always given. Where it is, it says once, few, many or a class for expanded clones.

V,size,J,D,CDR3,DNA
TRBV20-1,few,TRBJ2-6,TRBD1,CSAYDRVDLTGANVLTF,TGCAGTGCATACGACAGGGTCGACTTGACTGGGGCCAACGTCCTGACTTTC
TRBV5-1,many,TRBJ2-7,.,CASRSTGPMNEQYF,TGCGCCAGCAGGTCCACAGGTCCGATGAATGAGCAGTACTTC
TRBV12-3/TRBV12-4,few,TRBJ1-5,.,CASSPFTSAQHF,TGTGCCAGCAGTCCCTTTACCTCCGCCCAGCATTTT
TRBV20-1,few,TRBJ2-3,.,CSAEHGTSTDTQYF,TGCAGTGCTGAACACGGAACTAGCACAGATACGCAGTATTTT
TRBV7-8,few,TRBJ2-3,TRBD2,CASSTYPSGRIGDTQYF,TGTGCCAGCAGCACCTATCCTAGCGGGAGGATAGGAGATACGCAGTATTTT
TRBV5-1,.,TRBJ2-3,TRBD2,CASSLVRRTSGTDTQYF,TGCGCCAGCAGCTTGGTGCGTAGGACTAGCGGCACAGATACGCAGTATTTT
TRBV20-1,.,TRBJ2-5,.,CSARAMGLPETQYF,TGCAGTGCTAGAGCCATGGGACTCCCAGAGACCCAGTACTTC
TRBV4-2,.,TRBJ2-2,TRBD1,CASSQGGTANTGELFF,TGTGCCAGCAGCCAAGGGGGGACAGCTAACACCGGGGAGCTGTTTTTT
TRBV27,.,TRBJ2-7,.,CASSLHGTYEQYF,TGTGCCAGCAGTTTACATGGGACCTACGAGCAGTACTTC
TRBV29-1,.,TRBJ2-7,.,CSVRTFGEQYF,TGCAGCGTCCGGACTTTCGGGGAGCAGTACTTC
TRBV19,few,TRBJ1-3,.,CASSILYLGPRSGNTIYF,TGTGCCAGTAGTATTTTATATCTGGGACCGCGCTCTGGAAACACCATATATTTT
TRBV11-2,few,TRBJ2-7,.,CASTVHQRPRGRQYF,TGTGCCAGCACCGTTCATCAGAGACCCCGAGGCCGGCAGTACTTC
TRBV27,many,TRBJ2-1,.,CASSPRQGPYNEQFF,TGTGCCAGCAGTCCCCGGCAGGGCCCATACAATGAGCAGTTCTTC
TRBV20-1,few,TRBJ2-1,TRBD2,CSAPGTSSRVNEQFF,TGCAGTGCACCTGGGACTAGTTCGAGGGTTAATGAGCAGTTCTTC
TRBV20-1,.,TRBJ2-1,.,CSARKPLLSYNEQFF,TGCAGTGCTAGAAAGCCCCTACTCTCCTACAATGAGCAGTTCTTC
TRBV27,many,TRBJ2-2,.,CASSNPRERELFF,TGTGCCAGCAGTAATCCAAGGGAAAGGGAGCTGTTTTTT
TRBV10-3,.,TRBJ2-7,TRBD2,CAIIPTSWASGRAGYEQYF,TGTGCCATCATCCCTACGTCGTGGGCTAGCGGGAGGGCCGGGTACGAGCAGTACTTC
TRBV12-3/TRBV12-4,many,TRBJ2-1,.,CASSLDVLLGGDEQFF,TGTGCCAGCAGTTTAGATGTGCTACTAGGGGGGGATGAGCAGTTCTTC
TRBV7-9,few,TRBJ1-1,.,CASSPPQGGGTEAFF,TGTGCCAGCAGCCCCCCGCAGGGTGGGGGCACTGAAGCTTTCTTT
TRBV12-3/TRBV12-4,.,TRBJ2-1,TRBD2,CASSYVLSGGRNEQFF,TGTGCCAGCAGCTACGTCCTGTCGGGAGGGCGGAATGAGCAGTTCTTC
TRBV6-5,.,TRBJ2-5,TRBD2,CASSSRRGDQETQYF,TGTGCCAGCAGTTCCCGTCGGGGGGACCAAGAGACCCAGTACTTC
TRBV29-1,many,TRBJ2-7,TRBD2,CSGLGLAGEQYF,TGCAGCGGCCTGGGACTAGCGGGCGAGCAGTACTTC
TRBV25-1,many,TRBJ1-5,.,CASSVAQPQHF,TGTGCCAGCAGTGTGGCACAGCCCCAGCATTTT
TRBV10-3,.,TRBJ2-3,TRBD2,CANQGTSGSTDTQYF,TGTGCCAACCAGGGGACTAGCGGGTCCACAGATACGCAGTATTTT
TRBV9,few,TRBJ2-2,.,CASSVFYTGELFF,TGTGCCAGCAGCGTATTCTACACCGGGGAGCTGTTTTTT
TRBV4-1,.,TRBJ2-5,.,CASSQEWGIYQETQYF,TGCGCCAGCAGCCAAGAATGGGGGATTTACCAAGAGACCCAGTACTTC
TRBV11-2,.,TRBJ1-5,.,CASSPLFPRAATDQPQHF,TGTGCCAGCAGCCCCCTATTCCCTCGGGCTGCCACTGATCAGCCCCAGCATTTT
TRBV9,.,TRBJ2-1,.,CASSDSGTITIYNEQFF,TGTGCCAGCAGCGACTCCGGGACGATCACCATTTACAATGAGCAGTTCTTC
TRBV7-9,few,TRBJ2-1,.,CASSLPLPVVYNEQFF,TGTGCCAGCAGCTTACCCCTCCCGGTCGTCTACAATGAGCAGTTCTTC
TRBV11-2,once,TRBJ2-7,.,CASSFRDGVLRYEQYF,TGTGCCAGCAGCTTCCGTGACGGAGTATTGAGGTACGAGCAGTACTTC
TRBV29-1,.,TRBJ2-1,.,CSVEDQGGLSYNEQFF,TGCAGCGTTGAAGATCAAGGGGGATTGTCCTACAATGAGCAGTTCTTC
TRBV29-1,few,TRBJ2-1,TRBD2,CSVDGAGVYNEQFF,TGCAGCGTAGATGGGGCGGGGGTATACAATGAGCAGTTCTTC
TRBV7-6,few,TRBJ2-7,.,CASSLGEGAEQYF,TGTGCCAGCAGCTTAGGGGAGGGGGCCGAGCAGTACTTC
TRBV7-9,.,TRBJ2-7,TRBD2,CASSLARGRITEQYF,TGTGCCAGCAGCTTAGCGCGGGGGAGAATCACCGAGCAGTACTTC
TRBV4-2,few,TRBJ1-5,.,CASSQDRAGLQPQHF,TGTGCCAGCAGCCAAGATAGGGCAGGGTTACAGCCCCAGCATTTT
TRBV7-3,.,TRBJ2-1,TRBD2,CASSLMFWTSGWSSYNEQFF,TGTGCCAGCAGCTTAATGTTCTGGACTAGCGGGTGGAGCTCCTACAATGAGCAGTTCTTC
TRBV12-3/TRBV12-4,many,TRBJ2-2,TRBD2,CASSIHSGINTGELFF,TGTGCCAGCAGTATACATAGCGGGATTAACACCGGGGAGCTGTTTTTT
TRBV28,few,TRBJ2-1,TRBD1,CASSLRRQGTNEQFF,TGTGCCAGCAGTTTAAGGAGACAGGGTACCAATGAGCAGTTCTTC
TRBV5-1,.,TRBJ2-3,.,CASSDGRIGTDTQYF,TGCGCCAGCAGCGATGGCAGGATTGGCACAGATACGCAGTATTTT
TRBV12-3/TRBV12-4,.,TRBJ2-3,.,CASIPRGPSTDTQYF,TGTGCCAGCATCCCTCGGGGACCTAGCACAGATACGCAGTATTTT
TRBV12-3/TRBV12-4,many,TRBJ2-1,.,CASSKRELYEQFF,TGTGCCAGCAGTAAACGGGAACTCTATGAGCAGTTCTTC
TRBV7-8,.,TRBJ2-5,TRBD1,CASSLAPGTGVRETQYF,TGTGCCAGCAGCTTAGCCCCCGGGACAGGGGTCCGAGAGACCCAGTACTTC
TRBV5-1,few,TRBJ2-7,.,CASASTSYEQYF,TGCGCCAGCGCCAGCACCTCCTACGAGCAGTACTTC
TRBV11-2,few,TRBJ2-7,.,CASSLAGGPVYEQYF,TGTGCCAGCAGCTTAGCCGGGGGACCAGTCTACGAGCAGTACTTC
TRBV20-1,.,TRBJ2-2,.,CSARVVIGELFF,TGCAGTGCTAGAGTCGTGATCGGGGAGCTGTTTTTT
TRBV5-1,.,TRBJ2-2,.,CASSPIGQGPGELFF,TGCGCCAGCAGTCCGATCGGCCAGGGCCCCGGGGAGCTGTTTTTT
TRBV10-3,few,TRBJ2-7,TRBD1,CAISGPLGTGSYEQYF,TGTGCCATCAGTGGCCCTCTCGGGACAGGTTCGTACGAGCAGTACTTC
TRBV5-1,few,TRBJ2-7,.,CASSFYRATEEQYF,TGCGCCAGCAGCTTTTACAGGGCCACCGAAGAGCAGTACTTC
TRBV5-1,.,TRBJ2-1,.,CASSLLVAGPYNEQFF,TGCGCCAGCAGCTTGTTGGTGGCGGGCCCCTACAATGAGCAGTTCTTC
TRBV5-1,.,TRBJ1-5,.,CASSSSSNQPQHF,TGCGCCAGCAGCTCTAGCTCCAATCAGCCCCAGCATTTT
TRBV7-3,.,TRBJ2-1,TRBD2,CASSLSPSGSHNEQFF,TGTGCCAGCAGCTTAAGCCCTAGCGGTTCCCACAATGAGCAGTTCTTC
TRBV7-3,few,TRBJ2-7,.,CASSQRGGDEQYF,TGTGCCAGCAGCCAAAGGGGGGGCGACGAGCAGTACTTC
TRBV6-1,.,TRBJ1-3,TRBD1,CASIPDRNSGNTIYF,TGTGCCAGCATTCCGGACAGGAACTCTGGAAACACCATATATTTT
TRBV12-3/TRBV12-4,many,TRBJ2-3,TRBD2,CASSMRLAGGPDTQYF,TGTGCCAGCAGTATGAGACTAGCGGGAGGCCCAGATACGCAGTATTTT
TRBV20-1,.,TRBJ2-7,.,CSARHRGLYEQYF,TGCAGTGCTAGACACAGGGGACTCTACGAGCAGTACTTC
TRBV5-1,.,TRBJ1-2,.,CASSLKATGYGYTF,TGCGCCAGCAGCTTGAAGGCGACAGGTTATGGCTACACCTTC
TRBV29-1,few,TRBJ2-1,TRBD2,CSVEGGLTSGYNEQFF,TGCAGCGTTGAGGGGGGCCTGACTAGCGGCTACAATGAGCAGTTCTTC
TRBV12-3/TRBV12-4,few,TRBJ2-1,TRBD2,CASSPLAAGHNEQFF,TGTGCCAGCAGTCCACTAGCGGCGGGGCACAATGAGCAGTTCTTC
TRBV12-3/TRBV12-4,.,TRBJ2-7,.,CASSFGGRSGEQYF,TGTGCCAGCAGTTTTGGGGGACGCTCGGGCGAGCAGTACTTC